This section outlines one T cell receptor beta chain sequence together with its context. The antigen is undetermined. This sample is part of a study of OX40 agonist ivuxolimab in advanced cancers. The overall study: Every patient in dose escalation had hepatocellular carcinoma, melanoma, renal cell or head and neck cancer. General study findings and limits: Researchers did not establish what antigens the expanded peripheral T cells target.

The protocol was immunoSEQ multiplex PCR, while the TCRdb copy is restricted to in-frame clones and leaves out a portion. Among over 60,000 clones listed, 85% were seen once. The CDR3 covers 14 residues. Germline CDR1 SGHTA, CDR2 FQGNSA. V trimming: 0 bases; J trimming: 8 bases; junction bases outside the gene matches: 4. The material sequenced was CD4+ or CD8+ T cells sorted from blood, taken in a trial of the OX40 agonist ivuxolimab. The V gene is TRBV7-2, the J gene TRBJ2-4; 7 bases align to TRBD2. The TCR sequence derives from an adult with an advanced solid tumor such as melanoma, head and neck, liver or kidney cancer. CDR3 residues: CASSLALGRDIQYF. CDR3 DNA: TGTGCCAGCAGCTTAGCGCTGGGGAGGGACATTCAGTACTTC.